This T cell receptor beta chain came from a study of blood T cell repertoires in COVID-19. Study-level information: Collection of acute and convalescent COVID-19 samples took place in the United States, Italy and Spain. PBMCs, B-cell-depleted T cells, or T cells were the source of the cDNA or gDNA that made up the material.

Germline-derived CDR1 and CDR2 are MGHRA and YSYEKL. The CDR3 spans 11 residues. The V end was cut by 3 bases, the J end by 6 bases, with 4 bases between. Original data processing: Amplification with reference gene primers provided the estimates of nucleated cell counts. Assay used: immunoSEQ multiplex PCR; TCRdb lists only in-frame clones, some missing. V and J calls and clone size are those listed in that table; D and trimming were worked out from the DNA. The sample has approximately 3,000 clones, more than 80% seen once. The chain employs TRBV4-1 and TRBJ2-3; D not resolved. Sequencing was done on a sample of peripheral blood. The sequence was collected from a human donor with active COVID-19. The donor label of this sample is uncertain. In nucleotides, the CDR3 is TGCGCCAGCAGCCATGCGGATACGCAGTATTTT. Amino acids: CASSHADTQYF.